This TCR beta chain was documented in a study of CD8 T cells in Susac syndrome. Random hexamers served to reverse transcribe roughly 0.5 to 1 ug RNA. Amplification of TCR beta CDR3 by immunoSEQ multiplex PCR spanned 54 Vbeta and 13 Jbeta. One entry per CDR3 protein results from TCRdb running MiXCR on the immunoSEQ multiplex PCR reads. The table shows 150,000 to 200,000 distinct CDR3 sequences, with approximately 92% occurring only once. The CDR3 has 12 amino acids. Germline V gene sequence: CDR1 MGHDK, CDR2 SYGVNS. Trimming took 2 bases from V and 9 from J, leaving 5 bases between them. This receptor was taken from a human donor in good health. The specimen was CD4+ T cells from PBMCs. The chain combines TRBV25-1 with TRBJ1-6; D is unresolved. DNA of the CDR3: TGTGCCAGCAGTGAACTTTCTTCACCCCTCCACTTT. Its translation is CASSELSSPLHF.